This TCR beta chain emerged from a study of vaccination effects on CD4 cells after COVID-19. Sequencing in the ViraFEST assay came after antigen-specific CD4+ T cells had been expanded with viral peptide pools, which were used to stimulate PBMC. Once cultured for roughly ten days, the cells underwent separation to obtain CD4+ T cells. Each participant was given two doses of one vaccine (BNT162b2 or mRNA-1273). In culture with around 9.1 IU/ml IL-2 and roughly 10 ug/ml peptides, PBMC were grown at a few million per well. On days 3 and 7, fresh IL-2 medium replaced half the medium. Profiled with immunoSEQ multiplex PCR; TCRdb holds only in-frame clones, not every one. Here the sample spans 30,000 to 40,000 clones, 72% being singletons. Germline V lookup: CDR1 SGHAT, CDR2 FQNNGV. The ends lost 1 base at V and 6 bases at J; junction bases unmatched: 1. CDR3 size: 14 residues. Note on this clone: The target antigen is unknown.

The sample here was CD4+ T cells from PBMCs cultured with HCoV-229E spike peptides, taken after COVID-19 vaccination. The TCR was taken from a human donor who received a COVID-19 vaccine. The chain has TRBV11-2 and TRBJ2-1; the match to TRBD1 covers 9 bases. CDR3 protein: CASSLGTGVNEQFF. The DNA for the CDR3 is TGTGCCAGCAGCTTAGGGACAGGGGTCAATGAGCAGTTCTTC.